This is a list of T cell receptor beta chains from one sample in a study of cytomegalovirus exposure and HLA in healthy donors. Profiled with immunoSEQ multiplex PCR; TCRdb holds only in-frame clones, not every one. The sample holds around 190,000 clones; roughly 74% are singletons and the top ten take approximately 2.9%. The material sequenced was PBMCs. Source of these receptors: a female donor in good health and CMV-seronegative. CDR3s include the opening cysteine and the closing phenylalanine or tryptophan. Fields, in order: D gene, J gene, clone size, V gene, CDR3 DNA, CDR3 protein. The D gene is left open where the match is weak. The listing skips clone size in some rows; elsewhere it reads once, few, many or a size class.

D gene: -; J gene: TRBJ2-5; clone size: -; V gene: TRBV5-6; CDR3 DNA: TGTGCCAGCTGGGCTACCATTTCGACAGTAAAGGAGACCCAGTACTTC; CDR3 protein: CASWATISTVKETQYF
D gene: -; J gene: TRBJ2-4; clone size: few; V gene: TRBV2; CDR3 DNA: TGTGCCAGCAGTGAAGATCAGACAGTACCGGTTCAGTACTTC; CDR3 protein: CASSEDQTVPVQYF
D gene: -; J gene: TRBJ1-1; clone size: -; V gene: TRBV2; CDR3 DNA: TGTGCCAGTACACAGGGTGGGGGAGACACTGAAGCTTTCTTT; CDR3 protein: CASTQGGGDTEAFF
D gene: -; J gene: TRBJ2-7; clone size: -; V gene: TRBV5-5; CDR3 DNA: TGTGCCAGCAGCTTCCAGGACTACAGCGAGCAGTACTTC; CDR3 protein: CASSFQDYSEQYF
D gene: -; J gene: TRBJ2-7; clone size: -; V gene: TRBV27; CDR3 DNA: TGTGCCAGCAGTGGATCCGGGACAAGCTACGAGCAGTACTTC; CDR3 protein: CASSGSGTSYEQYF
D gene: TRBD1; J gene: TRBJ2-7; clone size: -; V gene: TRBV11-2; CDR3 DNA: TGTGCCAGCAGCCCCGCCGGGACAGGCGCCTACGAGCAGTACTTC; CDR3 protein: CASSPAGTGAYEQYF
D gene: -; J gene: TRBJ1-2; clone size: -; V gene: TRBV6-1; CDR3 DNA: TGTGCCAGCAGTGAACAGGGTAGGGGCTATGGCTACACCTTC; CDR3 protein: CASSEQGRGYGYTF
D gene: -; J gene: TRBJ1-2; clone size: few; V gene: TRBV29-1; CDR3 DNA: TGCAGCGTTGAAGATGCGGCCCGGTTTGACTATGGCTACACCTTC; CDR3 protein: CSVEDAARFDYGYTF
D gene: -; J gene: TRBJ2-5; clone size: -; V gene: TRBV7-8; CDR3 DNA: TGTGCCAGCAGGGAACGGGACACCCAAGAGACCCAGTACTTC; CDR3 protein: CASRERDTQETQYF
D gene: TRBD1; J gene: TRBJ1-2; clone size: -; V gene: TRBV4-3; CDR3 DNA: TGCGCCAGCAGCCAAGATGGTTGGGGACAGGGCTATGGCTACACCTTC; CDR3 protein: CASSQDGWGQGYGYTF
D gene: TRBD1; J gene: TRBJ2-1; clone size: -; V gene: TRBV10-3; CDR3 DNA: TGTGCCATCAGTGAGTCGAGGGGACAGGGGTCCTCTACCAATGAGCAGTTCTTC; CDR3 protein: CAISESRGQGSSTNEQFF
D gene: TRBD2; J gene: TRBJ2-2; clone size: -; V gene: TRBV7-7; CDR3 DNA: TGTGCTAGCAGCTTGAGCGGGAGGGACGGGGAGCTGTTTTTT; CDR3 protein: CASSLSGRDGELFF
D gene: -; J gene: TRBJ2-3; clone size: once; V gene: TRBV9; CDR3 DNA: TGTGCCAGCAGCCCCTCCTCCGGGGTAAGCACAGATACGCAGTATTTT; CDR3 protein: CASSPSSGVSTDTQYF
D gene: TRBD2; J gene: TRBJ2-1; clone size: -; V gene: TRBV19; CDR3 DNA: TGTGCCAGTAGTCCTGCCCCCGGGACTAGCGGGTACAATGAGCAGTTCTTC; CDR3 protein: CASSPAPGTSGYNEQFF
D gene: -; J gene: TRBJ2-1; clone size: -; V gene: TRBV4-3; CDR3 DNA: TGCGCCAGCAGCCTTAACCCCCGGGGGTACAATGAGCAGTTCTTC; CDR3 protein: CASSLNPRGYNEQFF
D gene: TRBD2; J gene: TRBJ2-1; clone size: -; V gene: TRBV2; CDR3 DNA: TGTGCCAGCAGCGCTCTAGCGGGGGCGTACAATGAGCAGTTCTTC; CDR3 protein: CASSALAGAYNEQFF
D gene: TRBD2; J gene: TRBJ2-3; clone size: -; V gene: TRBV6-6; CDR3 DNA: TGTGCCAGCAGCTCTCGACTAGCGGGGGGGCCAGATACGCAGTATTTT; CDR3 protein: CASSSRLAGGPDTQYF
D gene: -; J gene: TRBJ1-1; clone size: -; V gene: TRBV11-2; CDR3 DNA: TGTGCCAGCAGCTTCGTGAACACTGAAGCTTTCTTT; CDR3 protein: CASSFVNTEAFF
D gene: -; J gene: TRBJ1-2; clone size: -; V gene: TRBV30; CDR3 DNA: TGTGCCTGGTTTAGACAGTTCAACTATGGCTACACCTTC; CDR3 protein: CAWFRQFNYGYTF
D gene: -; J gene: TRBJ1-1; clone size: -; V gene: TRBV7-9; CDR3 DNA: TGTGCCAGCAGTCAATCGGGGACTGAAGCTTTCTTT; CDR3 protein: CASSQSGTEAFF
D gene: TRBD2; J gene: TRBJ2-2; clone size: -; V gene: TRBV6-6; CDR3 DNA: TGTGCCAGCAGTTACTCAGCGGGATCGAACACCGGGGAGCTGTTTTTT; CDR3 protein: CASSYSAGSNTGELFF
D gene: -; J gene: TRBJ1-1; clone size: -; V gene: TRBV27; CDR3 DNA: TGTGCCAGCAGTAGACCGACGGGAATTCACACTGAAGCTTTCTTT; CDR3 protein: CASSRPTGIHTEAFF
D gene: TRBD1; J gene: TRBJ2-7; clone size: -; V gene: TRBV6-5; CDR3 DNA: TGTGCCAGCAGTTACAGGGACAGCTCCTACGAGCAGTACTTC; CDR3 protein: CASSYRDSSYEQYF
D gene: -; J gene: TRBJ1-1; clone size: few; V gene: TRBV6-1; CDR3 DNA: TGTGCCAGCAGTGAAGATGGGGGGATGAACACTGAAGCTTTCTTT; CDR3 protein: CASSEDGGMNTEAFF
D gene: -; J gene: TRBJ2-7; clone size: -; V gene: TRBV28; CDR3 DNA: TGTGCCAGCAGTTTATTCCGGGAGTTATACGAGCAGTACTTC; CDR3 protein: CASSLFRELYEQYF
D gene: TRBD1; J gene: TRBJ1-1; clone size: -; V gene: TRBV6-6; CDR3 DNA: TGTGCCAGCAGTTACTCGAGGCGGACAGGATGGACTGAAGCTTTCTTT; CDR3 protein: CASSYSRRTGWTEAFF
D gene: TRBD1; J gene: TRBJ1-2; clone size: -; V gene: TRBV6-1; CDR3 DNA: TGTGCCAGCAGTGCGACAGGGAACTATGGCTACACCTTC; CDR3 protein: CASSATGNYGYTF
D gene: -; J gene: TRBJ2-7; clone size: -; V gene: TRBV27; CDR3 DNA: TGTGCCAGCAGTTCCAGGGTAGGCGAGCAGTACTTC; CDR3 protein: CASSSRVGEQYF
D gene: TRBD1; J gene: TRBJ1-1; clone size: -; V gene: TRBV5-1; CDR3 DNA: TGCGCCAGCAGCGACCAGACAGGGGCTAGCACTGAAGCTTTCTTT; CDR3 protein: CASSDQTGASTEAFF
D gene: -; J gene: TRBJ1-2; clone size: -; V gene: TRBV2; CDR3 DNA: TGTGCCAGCAGTGAAGGAACAGGCTATGGCTACACCTTC; CDR3 protein: CASSEGTGYGYTF
D gene: -; J gene: TRBJ1-1; clone size: -; V gene: TRBV7-6; CDR3 DNA: TGTGCCAGCAGTCCGGGAGGGGGGTACACTGAAGCTTTCTTT; CDR3 protein: CASSPGGGYTEAFF
D gene: TRBD1; J gene: TRBJ1-1; clone size: -; V gene: TRBV5-1; CDR3 DNA: TGCGCCAGCAGTAATGACAGGGTGTACACTGAAGCTTTCTTT; CDR3 protein: CASSNDRVYTEAFF
D gene: TRBD1; J gene: TRBJ2-1; clone size: -; V gene: TRBV9; CDR3 DNA: TGTGCCAGCAGCGCTCGGGACAGACTAAACAATGAGCAGTTCTTC; CDR3 protein: CASSARDRLNNEQFF
D gene: TRBD1; J gene: TRBJ1-3; clone size: -; V gene: TRBV6-6; CDR3 DNA: TGTGCCAGCAGTTATGGGACAGGGAGAGTTTTGGACACCATATATTTT; CDR3 protein: CASSYGTGRVLDTIYF
D gene: -; J gene: TRBJ1-1; clone size: -; V gene: TRBV29-1; CDR3 DNA: TGCAGCGTTGTCGGCACTGAAGCTTTCTTT; CDR3 protein: CSVVGTEAFF
D gene: -; J gene: TRBJ2-1; clone size: -; V gene: TRBV27; CDR3 DNA: TGTGCCAGCAGTCCCTCCCGACACCATCGCTCCTACAATGAGCAGTTCTTC; CDR3 protein: CASSPSRHHRSYNEQFF
D gene: TRBD2; J gene: TRBJ2-7; clone size: -; V gene: TRBV6-6; CDR3 DNA: TGTGCCAGCAGGCCCGGGACTAGCTACGAGCAGTACTTC; CDR3 protein: CASRPGTSYEQYF
D gene: TRBD2; J gene: TRBJ2-7; clone size: -; V gene: TRBV29-1; CDR3 DNA: TGCAGCGTTGGTATTAGCGGGAGAACAGGCGAGCAGTACTTC; CDR3 protein: CSVGISGRTGEQYF
D gene: TRBD2; J gene: TRBJ2-6; clone size: -; V gene: TRBV4-1; CDR3 DNA: TGCGCCAGCAGCCAAGTTCCAGCGGGAGGCTCTGGGGCCAACGTCCTGACTTTC; CDR3 protein: CASSQVPAGGSGANVLTF
D gene: TRBD1; J gene: TRBJ2-7; clone size: -; V gene: TRBV27; CDR3 DNA: TGTGCCAGCAGTTTATGGAGGACAGGGATAAGATACGAGCAGTACTTC; CDR3 protein: CASSLWRTGIRYEQYF
D gene: -; J gene: TRBJ1-5; clone size: -; V gene: TRBV7-3; CDR3 DNA: TGTGCCAGCAGCTTCTGGGCAGAGAGCAATCAGCCCCAGCATTTT; CDR3 protein: CASSFWAESNQPQHF
D gene: TRBD1; J gene: TRBJ1-5; clone size: -; V gene: TRBV23-1; CDR3 DNA: TGCGCCAGCAGACAACGGACAGGGGAGAGCTTAAGGAATCAGCCCCAGCATTTT; CDR3 protein: CASRQRTGESLRNQPQHF
D gene: TRBD1; J gene: TRBJ2-7; clone size: -; V gene: TRBV29-1; CDR3 DNA: TGCAGCGTAGGGACAGGGTTTAGCTCCTACGAGCAGTACTTC; CDR3 protein: CSVGTGFSSYEQYF
D gene: TRBD2; J gene: TRBJ2-3; clone size: once; V gene: TRBV29-1; CDR3 DNA: TGCAGCGTCGGTAGCGGGGGGGCAGATACGCAGTATTTT; CDR3 protein: CSVGSGGADTQYF
D gene: -; J gene: TRBJ2-7; clone size: -; V gene: TRBV7-2; CDR3 DNA: TGTGCCAGCAGCTCCGGGGTTTCCTACGAGCAGTACTTC; CDR3 protein: CASSSGVSYEQYF
D gene: -; J gene: TRBJ2-3; clone size: -; V gene: TRBV28; CDR3 DNA: TGTGCCAGCAGTTCCGGGGGTGACAGGGCAGATACGCAGTATTTT; CDR3 protein: CASSSGGDRADTQYF
D gene: -; J gene: TRBJ2-7; clone size: -; V gene: TRBV10-3; CDR3 DNA: TGTGCCTTTGGGGGGGCCCTAGGAGCCTACGAGCAGTACTTC; CDR3 protein: CAFGGALGAYEQYF
D gene: -; J gene: TRBJ2-3; clone size: once; V gene: TRBV2; CDR3 DNA: TGTGCCAGCAGTACAGCTCAGGGGCCCCCGGTAGATACGCAGTATTTT; CDR3 protein: CASSTAQGPPVDTQYF